This T cell receptor (beta chain) was found in a study of beta chain features in type 1 diabetes. Broader study findings: People with Type 1 diabetes carried modestly yet significantly shorter TCRB CDR3s in all four CD4+ subsets. VDJ junctions sequenced from type 1 diabetes patients showed fewer insertions and more deletions.

The germline V and J ends were trimmed by 1 base and 5 bases, with 20 bases remaining between them. In germline, CDR1 is SGHVS, CDR2 FNYEAQ. There are 17 residues in the CDR3. The whole isolated RNA underwent reverse transcription, so sequencing captured expressed TCRB transcripts. Samples of naive, central memory and regulatory T cells yielded a mean of about 3.5 million reads. The table came from immunoSEQ multiplex PCR; TCRdb's copy has only in-frame clones and leaves some out. This sample has 100,000 to 150,000 clones, with about 10% found just once. There was one heparinised blood draw per donor, averaging roughly 120 mL. Concerning this clone: Its antigen is not identified.

The sample consisted of central memory CD4+ T cells from blood. The chain recombines TRBV7-6 with TRBJ2-5; TRBD2 might be the D (5 bases). This clonotype was sampled from a man aged 30 to 39 with type 1 diabetes. The CDR3 loop is CASSLVSSWASRETQYF. CDR3 in DNA: TGTGCCAGCAGCTTAGTTTCTTCGTGGGCTAGCAGGGAGACCCAGTACTTC.